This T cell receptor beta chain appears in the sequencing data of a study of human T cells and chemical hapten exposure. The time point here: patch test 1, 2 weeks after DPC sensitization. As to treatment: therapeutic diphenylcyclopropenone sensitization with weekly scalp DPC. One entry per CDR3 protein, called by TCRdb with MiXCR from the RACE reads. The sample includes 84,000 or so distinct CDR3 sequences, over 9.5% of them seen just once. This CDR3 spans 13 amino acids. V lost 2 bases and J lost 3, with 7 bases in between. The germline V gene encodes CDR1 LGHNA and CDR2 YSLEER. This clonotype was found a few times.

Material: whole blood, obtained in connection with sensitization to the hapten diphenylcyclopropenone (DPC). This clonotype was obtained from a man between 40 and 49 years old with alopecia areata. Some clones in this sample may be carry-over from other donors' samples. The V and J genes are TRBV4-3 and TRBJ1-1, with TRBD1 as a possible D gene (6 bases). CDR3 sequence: CASSQRGDTEAFF. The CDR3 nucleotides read TGCGCCAGCAGCCAAAGGGGGGACACTGAAGCTTTCTTT.